This T cell receptor beta chain is drawn from a study of blood T cell repertoires in COVID-19. The CDR3 is made up of 13 amino acids. Deletions cut 4 bases from V and 7 bases from J, with 10 bases between. The germline V gene has CDR1 MNHEY and CDR2 SMNVEV (reference sequence). Here immunoSEQ multiplex PCR was the method, and the copy in TCRdb shows in-frame clones only, minus some. The top ten hold approximately 4.5% of the sample, which has some 240,000 clones, roughly four fifths seen once. Participant-given clinical history determined each cohort assignment. The rearrangement uses TRBV27 and TRBJ2-2; D is undetermined. This TCR was sampled from a man aged 30 to 45 with acute COVID-19. Specimen: PBMCs or T cells enriched from blood (not recorded which). CDR3 amino acids: CASSSGLGGELFF. In nucleotides, the CDR3 is TGTGCCAGCAGTTCCGGGTTGGGCGGGGAGCTGTTTTTT.